Listed here are 32 T cell receptor beta chains from one sample, sequenced in a study of blood T cells in healthy people across ages. Using a J-beta primer mix together with a sample-barcoded 5' primer, a second PCR was run for about 7 to 12 cycles. Each CDR3 protein is one row after TCRdb ran MiXCR on the 5' RACE reads. The sample includes just under 550,000 distinct CDR3 sequences, around 24% seen only once; the top ten take roughly 9.4%. The sample also formed part of further work on T cells of mothers and their children.

Input material: blood. The receptors were sampled from a boy aged 5 to 17 in good health.

There are a few counts of this clonotype. The chain carries TRBV19 and TRBJ2-7; 9 bases match TRBD2. The CDR3 runs to 15 residues. V trimming: 5 bases; J trimming: 0 bases; junction bases outside the gene matches: 5. The germline gives CDR1 LNHDA, CDR2 SQIVND (reference sequence). CDR3 sequence (DNA): TGTGCCAGTAGTCCAAGCGGGGGGAGCTCCTACGAGCAGTACTTC. It encodes CASSPSGGSSYEQYF. The entire variable domain, with the rest obtained from reference TRBV19 and TRBJ2-7, is as follows: DGGITQSPKYLFRKEGQNVTLSCEQNLNHDAMYWYRQDPGQGLRLIYYSQIVNDFQKGDIAEGYSVSREKKESFPLTVTSAQKNPTAFYLCASSPSGGSSYEQYFGPGTRLTVT.

The V and J genes are TRBV5-1 and TRBJ2-1, with a weak D call TRBD1 (5 bases). The CDR3 contains 15 residues. V shed 4 bases and J shed 9 bases, with 20 bases lying between them. Germline V gene sequence: CDR1 SGHRS, CDR2 YFSETQ. The CDR3, as DNA: TGCGCCAGCAGCCTAGGACAATCTGGGATTAGTGAGCAGTTCTTC. Amino acids: CASSLGQSGISEQFF. Full variable domain (remainder filled in from reference TRBV5-1 and TRBJ2-1): KAGVTQTPRYLIKTRGQQVTLSCSPISGHRSVSWYQQTPGQGLQFLFEYFSETQRNKGNFPGRFSGRQFSNSRSEMNVSTLELGDSALYLCASSLGQSGISEQFFGPGTRLTVL.

The chain carries TRBV7-8 and TRBJ2-5; D remains unclear. CDR3 size: 15 residues. Germline CDR1 reads SGHVS; CDR2 reads FQNEAQ. Trimming shortened V by 3 bases and J by 0 bases, and 11 bases separated the two germline ends. The CDR3 DNA is TGTGCCAGCAGCTTGCCGAGGTGGGACCAAGAGACCCAGTACTTC. It yields the protein CASSLPRWDQETQYF.

The chain employs TRBV6-5 and TRBJ2-6; D perhaps matches TRBD1 (5 bases). The germline gives CDR1 MNHEY, CDR2 SVGAGI. The CDR3 runs to 13 residues. Trimming shortened V by 6 bases and J by 5 bases, and 8 bases separated the two germline ends. CDR3 region: CASSPGWANVLTF. Written as DNA, the CDR3 is TGTGCCAGCAGCCCAGGGTGGGCCAACGTCCTGACTTTC.

The rearrangement joins TRBV5-6 to TRBJ2-2; D unresolved. CDR1 is SGHDT, CDR2 YYEEEE, per germline. Between the trimmed V and J ends, which lost 0 bases and 5 bases, there was a span of 5 bases. There are 13 residues in the CDR3. As DNA, the CDR3 is TGTGCCAGCAGCTTGGATAAAACCGGGGAGCTGTTTTTT. This codes for CASSLDKTGELFF.

This clonotype was seen a few times. The CDR3 DNA reads TGTGCCAGCAGCCCAGTCGGGGGCTGGGGCTTCTACGAGCAGTACTTC. Its protein is CASSPVGGWGFYEQYF. The V and J genes are TRBV7-2 and TRBJ2-7; D is possibly TRBD1 or TRBD2 (6 bases each). The CDR3 has 16 residues. Germline loops: CDR1 SGHTA, CDR2 FQGNSA. The germline V and J ends were trimmed by 5 bases and 3 bases, with 20 bases remaining between them.

The rearrangement uses TRBV27 and TRBJ2-5; D is ambiguous. The J call may be mistaken, given a closer DNA end match to TRBJ2-7. Germline CDR1 MNHEY, CDR2 SMNVEV (reference sequence). CDR3 size: 13 residues. Here the CDR3 DNA reads TGTGCCAGCAGTTTACTGGATCGTGGCGAGCAGTACTTC. Amino acid sequence: CASSLLDRGEQYF.

V usage is TRBV28 and J usage is TRBJ2-1, with 10 bases aligning to TRBD2. The CDR3 length is 14 residues. The trim removed 8 bases at V and 4 bases at J, leaving 5 bases unmatched. The germline V gene has CDR1 MDHEN and CDR2 SYDVKM. CDR3 protein: CASRGSGRYNEQFF. The CDR3 DNA follows: TGTGCCAGCCGCGGTAGCGGGAGGTACAATGAGCAGTTCTTC.

This clonotype was found a few times. The chain carries TRBV28 and TRBJ2-5; 10 positions agree with TRBD2. The germline CDR1 and CDR2 sequences are MDHEN and SYDVKM. This CDR3 spans 16 amino acids. After removal of 8 bases from V and 1 base from J, the junction contained 10 bases not matched to a gene. CDR3 sequence: CASGSGGGTLQETQYF. The CDR3 DNA sequence: TGTGCCAGCGGAAGCGGGGGGGGCACCCTCCAAGAGACCCAGTACTTC. Together with reference TRBV28 and TRBJ2-5, the CDR3 gives the full variable domain: DVKVTQSSRYLVKRTGEKVFLECVQDMDHENMFWYRQDPGLGLRLIYFSYDVKMKEKGDIPEGYSVSREKKERFSLILESASTNQTSMYLCASGSGGGTLQETQYFGPGTRLLVL.

This clonotype was detected a few times. This chain joins TRBV25-1 and TRBJ2-5, with TRBD2 identical over 7 bases. CDR3 length: 18 amino acids. CDR1 is MGHDK and CDR2 is SYGVNS in the germline V gene. The J segment lost 5 bases and the V segment lost 0 bases, leaving 15 bases of the junction unmatched. CDR3 bases: TGTGCCAGCAGTGAATATAGCCCCCACAGAGGGGAGGGGGAGACCCAGTACTTC. It yields the protein CASSEYSPHRGEGETQYF. Together with reference TRBV25-1 and TRBJ2-5, the CDR3 gives the full variable domain: EADIYQTPRYLVIGTGKKITLECSQTMGHDKMYWYQQDPGMELHLIHYSYGVNSTEKGDLSSESTVSRIRTEHFPLTLESARPSHTSQYLCASSEYSPHRGEGETQYFGPGTRLLVL.

The rearrangement joins TRBV28 to TRBJ2-3; D remains unclear. This CDR3 contains 15 residues. The V end lost 2 bases, the J end lost 6 bases, and 15 bases lay between the germline ends. The germline CDR1 and CDR2 sequences are MDHEN and SYDVKM. The CDR3 DNA is TGTGCCAGCAGTTTAGCCCTGCATGGTCAGGATACGCAGTATTTT. The encoded protein is CASSLALHGQDTQYF. The full variable domain, its missing parts supplied by reference TRBV28 and TRBJ2-3, is DVKVTQSSRYLVKRTGEKVFLECVQDMDHENMFWYRQDPGLGLRLIYFSYDVKMKEKGDIPEGYSVSREKKERFSLILESASTNQTSMYLCASSLALHGQDTQYFGPGTRLTVL.

V is TRBV20-1 and J is TRBJ1-1, with D possibly TRBD1 on 5 matching bases. The CDR3 covers 13 residues. The V gene lost 4 bases and the J gene lost 3 bases, with 12 bases spanning the gap. Germline-derived CDR1 and CDR2 are DFQATT and SNEGSKA (reference sequence). CDR3 residues: CSAKIGAYTEAFF. CDR3 bases: TGCAGTGCTAAGATAGGGGCGTACACTGAAGCTTTCTTT.

The genes are TRBV6-6 and TRBJ2-7; tentatively, D is TRBD1 (6 bases). CDR3 length: 13 amino acids. Germline V gene data show CDR1 as MNHNY and CDR2 as SVGAGI (reference sequence). Between the trimmed V and J ends, which lost 11 bases and 4 bases, there was a span of 18 bases. The CDR3 DNA reads as TGTGCCGTATCCTACAGGGTCTCGTACGAGCAGTACTTC. Translating gives CAVSYRVSYEQYF.

This clonotype has more than one count but fewer than ten. CDR3 coding DNA: TGCGCCAGCAGCTTCGACCAAACCGCAGATACGCAGTATTTT. It specifies CASSFDQTADTQYF. The chain is built from TRBV5-1 and TRBJ2-3; unclear D gene. V was cut by 2 bases and J by 4 bases, with 11 bases left in between. The CDR3 extends over 14 amino acids. Germline V gene sequence: CDR1 SGHRS, CDR2 YFSETQ.

V and J are TRBV24-1 and TRBJ2-1; TRBD1 matches at 9 bases. V was clipped by 3 bases and J by 5 bases; unmatched bases: 10. Germline CDR1 KGHDR, CDR2 SFDVKD. The length of the CDR3 is 17 residues. CDR3 bases: TGTGCCACCAGTGATCAGAACTTCCGGGACAGGGACAATGAGCAGTTCTTC. Its translation is CATSDQNFRDRDNEQFF.

This clonotype was recorded many times. The chain is built from TRBV5-6 and TRBJ1-4, with 7 bases that match TRBD1. The CDR3 is 17 residues long. V trimming: 2 bases; J trimming: 3 bases; junction bases outside the gene matches: 10. Germline values: CDR1 SGHDT, CDR2 YYEEEE. CDR3 sequence (DNA): TGTGCCAGCAGCTTATCCCGTGGGACAGCTTCTAATGAAAAACTGTTTTTT. Its translation is CASSLSRGTASNEKLFF.

As DNA, the CDR3 is TGTGCCAGCAGTTACAGTCGCGGGAGTAGCACAGATACGCAGTATTTT. Encoded protein: CASSYSRGSSTDTQYF. This rearrangement joins TRBV6-5 to TRBJ2-3, with 7 nucleotides matching TRBD2. This CDR3 has 16 amino acids. Germline V lookup: CDR1 MNHEY, CDR2 SVGAGI. After removal of 2 bases from V and 0 bases from J, the junction contained 5 bases not matched to a gene.

This clonotype was counted a few times. This chain joins TRBV7-9 and TRBJ2-7; D ambiguous. V lost 3 bases to trimming and J lost 5 bases, with 8 bases between them. The germline V gene has CDR1 SEHNR and CDR2 FQNEAQ (reference sequence). This CDR3 has 12 residues. The CDR3 loop is CASSFTGHEQYF. DNA of the CDR3: TGTGCCAGCAGCTTTACTGGCCACGAGCAGTACTTC.

Concerning this clonotype itself: Germline and junction disagree at one end, which may indicate a read error. The chain couples TRBV20-1 to TRBJ2-7, with D unresolved. Germline V gene sequence: CDR1 DFQATT, CDR2 SNEGSKA (reference sequence). This CDR3 spans 13 amino acids. CDR3 residues: CSASLTDPYKQYF. CDR3 bases: TGCAGTGCTTCCCTGACTGACCCCTACAAGCAGTACTTC.

The chain has TRBV20-1 and TRBJ2-7; 9 bases match TRBD2. Unmatched junction bases numbered 8, after V lost 1 base and J lost 4 bases. CDR1 is DFQATT and CDR2 is SNEGSKA in the germline V gene (reference sequence). This CDR3 region has 15 residues. CDR3 sequence: CSARVLSGSMYEQYF. CDR3 DNA: TGCAGTGCTAGAGTTCTTAGCGGGAGTATGTACGAGCAGTACTTC.

In this sample, this clonotype turned up a few times. The rearrangement uses TRBV29-1 and TRBJ2-3, with D perhaps matching TRBD2 (5 bases). The V gene lost 6 bases and the J gene lost 0 bases, with 10 bases spanning the gap. CDR1 is SQVTM, CDR2 ANQGSEA, per germline. The CDR3 has 13 amino acids. Written as DNA, the CDR3 is TGCAGCGTATTACTAGGTAGCACAGATACGCAGTATTTT. Translated, it gives CSVLLGSTDTQYF.

The chain links TRBV28 to TRBJ1-4; the match to TRBD1 covers 7 bases. Germline assignment: CDR1 MDHEN and CDR2 SYDVKM. This CDR3 comprises 13 residues. V gave up 10 bases and J gave up 5 bases; unmatched junction bases: 7. CDR3 coding DNA: TGTGCCACCCACAGGGGATCGAATGAAAAACTGTTTTTT. As protein: CATHRGSNEKLFF.

V gene TRBV7-2 combines with J gene TRBJ2-5, with D tentatively TRBD2 (5 bases). The CDR3 spans 16 residues. With 3 bases removed from V and 0 bases from J, the gap between germline ends came to 14 bases. Germline V gives CDR1 SGHTA, CDR2 FQGNSA. The CDR3 loop is CASSLGSAPNQETQYF. The CDR3 nucleotides are TGTGCCAGCAGCTTGGGTAGCGCTCCCAACCAAGAGACCCAGTACTTC.

The V and J genes are TRBV5-5 and TRBJ2-4, with TRBD1 as a possible D gene (6 bases). V shed 3 bases and J shed 0 bases, with 13 bases lying between them. The CDR3 is 16 residues long. Germline values: CDR1 SGHKS, CDR2 YYEKEE (reference sequence). In nucleotides, the CDR3 is TGTGCCAGCAGCTCCTCAGGGGCCCCAGCCAAAAACATTCAGTACTTC. This encodes CASSSSGAPAKNIQYF. Variable domain in full (rest from reference TRBV5-5 and TRBJ2-4): DAGVTQSPTHLIKTRGQQVTLRCSPISGHKSVSWYQQVLGQGPQFIFQYYEKEERGRGNFPDRFSARQFPNYSSELNVNALLLGDSALYLCASSSSGAPAKNIQYFGAGTRLSVL.

This clonotype has a handful of counts. The rearrangement links TRBV4-2 to TRBJ2-7; the D is unclear. Trimming stripped 3 bases from V and 6 bases from J, with 12 bases between. CDR3 length: 13 residues. Germline V gene data show CDR1 as LGHNA and CDR2 as YNFKEQ. CDR3: CASSQGRLGEQYF. In DNA, the CDR3 is TGTGCCAGCAGCCAGGGTCGTTTAGGCGAGCAGTACTTC.

The CDR3 bases are TGTGCCAGTAGCGGGACTAGATCGGGGGTCTACGAGCAGTACTTC. Protein sequence: CASSGTRSGVYEQYF. The V call is TRBV19, the J call TRBJ2-7; 8 bases map to TRBD2. This CDR3 is 15 amino acids long. The junction had 10 bases not matched to a gene; V was cut back by 6 bases and J by 3 bases. Germline CDR1 and CDR2: LNHDA and SQIVND (reference sequence).

This clonotype was seen a handful of times. V and J are TRBV7-9 and TRBJ2-3, with 7 bases aligning to TRBD1. Germline V gene data show CDR1 as SEHNR and CDR2 as FQNEAQ (reference sequence). Trimming removed 6 bases from V and 2 bases from J; junction bases left unmatched: 14. The CDR3 runs 17 residues. This chain's CDR3 is CASRPPPPGQPTDTQYF. CDR3 nucleotide sequence: TGTGCCAGCAGACCGCCCCCCCCGGGACAGCCCACAGATACGCAGTATTTT.

The V call is TRBV29-1, the J call TRBJ1-2; D is possibly TRBD1 (5 bases). Per germline, CDR1 SQVTM and CDR2 ANQGSEA. Between the trimmed V and J ends, which lost 0 bases and 5 bases, there was a span of 10 bases. The CDR3 loop spans 13 amino acids. The DNA for the CDR3 is TGCAGCGTTGAAGAAACAGGAGTTTATGGCTACACCTTC. It translates to CSVEETGVYGYTF. Supplemented by reference TRBV29-1 and TRBJ1-2, the full variable domain reads SAVISQKPSRDICQRGTSLTIQCQVDSQVTMMFWYRQQPGQSLTLIATANQGSEATYESGFVIDKFPISRPNLTFSTLTVSNMSPEDSSIYLCSVEETGVYGYTFGSGTRLTVV.

This clonotype was seen a few times. The rearrangement joins TRBV3-1 to TRBJ2-5; D not certain. There are 12 residues in the CDR3. Trimming stripped 0 bases from V and 6 bases from J, with 5 bases between. Germline-derived CDR1 and CDR2 are LGHDT and YNNKEL (reference sequence). The CDR3 loop is CASSQDMKTQYF. CDR3 nucleotides: TGTGCCAGCAGCCAAGACATGAAGACCCAGTACTTC.

This chain links TRBV4-1 with TRBJ2-7, with TRBD2 matching over 7 bases. After removal of 1 base from V and 0 bases from J, the junction contained 3 bases not matched to a gene. This CDR3 has 15 residues. CDR1 and CDR2 from the germline V gene are MGHRA and YSYEKL. CDR3 bases: TGCGCCAGCAGCCAAGGAGCGGGAAGCTCCTACGAGCAGTACTTC. It specifies CASSQGAGSSYEQYF.

This clonotype was counted between two and nine times. V and J are TRBV7-2 and TRBJ2-1, with TRBD2 identical over 10 bases. Trimming took 2 bases from V and 7 from J; bases not matched to a gene: 2. Germline V gene lookup returns CDR1 SGHTA and CDR2 FQGNSA. This CDR3 contains 14 residues. The CDR3 nucleotides read TGTGCCAGCAGCTTACAGACTAGCGGGAATGAGCAGTTCTTC. Translation: CASSLQTSGNEQFF.

The V gene is TRBV11-2, the J gene TRBJ2-3; no clear D gene. Trimming shortened V by 0 bases and J by 3 bases, and 7 bases separated the two germline ends. Germline V lookup: CDR1 SGHAT, CDR2 FQNNGV. CDR3 length: 14 residues. Written as DNA, the CDR3 is TGTGCCAGCAGCTTAGAGAGGATAACAGATACGCAGTATTTT. As protein: CASSLERITDTQYF. The full variable domain, rest sourced from reference TRBV11-2 and TRBJ2-3, is EAGVAQSPRYKIIEKRQSVAFWCNPISGHATLYWYQQILGQGPKLLIQFQNNGVVDDSQLPKDRFSAERLKGVDSTLKIQPAKLEDSAVYLCASSLERITDTQYFGPGTRLTVL.